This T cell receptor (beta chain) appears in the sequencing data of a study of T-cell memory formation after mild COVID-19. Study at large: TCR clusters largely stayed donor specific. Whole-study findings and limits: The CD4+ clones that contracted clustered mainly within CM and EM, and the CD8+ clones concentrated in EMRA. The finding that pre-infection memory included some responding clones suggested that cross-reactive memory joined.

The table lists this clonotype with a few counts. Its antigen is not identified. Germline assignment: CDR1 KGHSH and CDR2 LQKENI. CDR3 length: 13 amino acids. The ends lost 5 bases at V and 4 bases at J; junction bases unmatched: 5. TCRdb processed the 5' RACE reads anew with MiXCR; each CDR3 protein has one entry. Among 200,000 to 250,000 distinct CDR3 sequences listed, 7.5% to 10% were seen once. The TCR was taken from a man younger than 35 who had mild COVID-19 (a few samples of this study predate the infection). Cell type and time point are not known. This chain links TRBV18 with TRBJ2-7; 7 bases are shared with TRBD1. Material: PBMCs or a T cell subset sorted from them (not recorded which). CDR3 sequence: CASSSGQEYEQYF. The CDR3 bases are TGTGCCAGCTCATCCGGACAGGAATACGAGCAGTACTTC.